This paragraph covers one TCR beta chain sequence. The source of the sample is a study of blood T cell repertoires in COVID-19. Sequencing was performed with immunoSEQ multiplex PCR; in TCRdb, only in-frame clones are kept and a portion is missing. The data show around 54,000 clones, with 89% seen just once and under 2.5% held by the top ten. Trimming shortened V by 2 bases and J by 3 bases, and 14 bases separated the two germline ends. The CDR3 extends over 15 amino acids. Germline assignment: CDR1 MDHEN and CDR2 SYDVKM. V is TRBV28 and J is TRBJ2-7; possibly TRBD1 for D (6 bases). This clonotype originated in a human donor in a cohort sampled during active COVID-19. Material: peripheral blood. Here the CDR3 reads CASSLPGTMIYEQYF. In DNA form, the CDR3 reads TGTGCCAGCAGTTTACCAGGGACAATGATCTACGAGCAGTACTTC. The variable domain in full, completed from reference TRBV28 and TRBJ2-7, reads DVKVTQSSRYLVKRTGEKVFLECVQDMDHENMFWYRQDPGLGLRLIYFSYDVKMKEKGDIPEGYSVSREKKERFSLILESASTNQTSMYLCASSLPGTMIYEQYFGPGTRLTVT.